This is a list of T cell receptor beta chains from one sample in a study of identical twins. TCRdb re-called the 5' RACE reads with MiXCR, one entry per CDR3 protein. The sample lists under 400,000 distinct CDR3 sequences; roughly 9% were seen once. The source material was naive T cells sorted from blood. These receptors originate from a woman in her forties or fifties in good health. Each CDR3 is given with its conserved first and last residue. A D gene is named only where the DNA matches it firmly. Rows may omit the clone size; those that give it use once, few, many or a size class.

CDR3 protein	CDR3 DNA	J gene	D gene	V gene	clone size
CASSPSGTGGATDTQYF	TGTGCCAGCAGTCCTTCCGGGACAGGGGGCGCCACAGATACGCAGTATTTT	TRBJ2-3	TRBD1	TRBV28	many
CASMGDYQRGEQYF	TGTGCCAGCATGGGGGACTACCAGAGGGGCGAGCAGTACTTC	TRBJ2-7	TRBD2	TRBV5-6	few
CASRHGTSGRNEQFF	TGTGCCAGCAGACATGGGACTAGCGGGAGAAATGAGCAGTTCTTC	TRBJ2-1	TRBD2	TRBV12-3/TRBV12-4	few
CAISGARGSYEQYF	TGTGCCATCAGTGGGGCTAGGGGTTCCTACGAGCAGTACTTC	TRBJ2-7	.	TRBV10-3	.
CASSLEGPGRKLFF	TGCGCCAGCAGCTTGGAAGGCCCGGGGAGAAAACTGTTTTTT	TRBJ1-4	.	TRBV5-1	many
CSASGRTSGYNEQFF	TGCAGTGCTAGTGGTCGGACTAGCGGCTACAATGAGCAGTTCTTC	TRBJ2-1	TRBD2	TRBV20-1	.
CASSPRDTSYEQYF	TGCGCCAGCAGCCCCCGGGACACTTCCTACGAGCAGTACTTC	TRBJ2-7	.	TRBV4-1	.
CASSVTGTPFGFF	TGCGCCAGCAGTGTTACCGGGACTCCCTTTGGGTTCTTC	TRBJ2-1	.	TRBV5-1	few
CASSQGAGGINIQYF	TGCGCCAGCAGCCAAGGGGCAGGGGGCATCAACATTCAGTACTTC	TRBJ2-4	TRBD1	TRBV4-1	.
CASSLVTGSEQFF	TGTGCCAGCAGCTTAGTTACAGGTTCGGAGCAGTTCTTC	TRBJ2-1	.	TRBV7-2	.
CSGGLAREKLFF	TGCAGCGGTGGGCTGGCTCGAGAAAAACTGTTTTTT	TRBJ1-4	.	TRBV29-1	.
CASSQDGTVEKLFF	TGCGCCAGCAGCCAAGACGGTACGGTCGAAAAACTGTTTTTT	TRBJ1-4	.	TRBV4-1	.
CASSQKRHEQFF	TGTGCCAGCAGCCAGAAGAGGCATGAGCAGTTCTTC	TRBJ2-1	.	TRBV4-2	.
CASREQGQGYEQYF	TGTGCCAGCAGGGAGCAAGGACAGGGATACGAGCAGTACTTC	TRBJ2-7	TRBD1	TRBV5-5	many
CASAAPSVKTQYF	TGTGCTAGCGCCGCCCCTAGCGTGAAGACCCAGTACTTC	TRBJ2-5	.	TRBV12-5	few
CSVVAGDEEQYF	TGCAGCGTTGTGGCCGGCGACGAAGAGCAGTACTTC	TRBJ2-7	.	TRBV29-1	.
CASSLVGNPNGEQFF	TGCGCCAGCAGCTTGGTCGGGAACCCTAATGGTGAGCAGTTCTTC	TRBJ2-1	.	TRBV5-1	many
CASSLVGRARETQYF	TGTGCCAGCAGCTTAGTCGGGAGGGCCCGAGAGACCCAGTACTTC	TRBJ2-5	TRBD2	TRBV7-2	.
CASSPSPAGWHQETQYF	TGTGCCAGCAGCCCCAGCCCGGCAGGGTGGCACCAAGAGACCCAGTACTTC	TRBJ2-5	.	TRBV7-9	.
CACPGLAGIEQFF	TGTGCCTGCCCGGGACTAGCGGGAATAGAGCAGTTCTTC	TRBJ2-1	TRBD2	TRBV30	.
CASSQVRLAGDGEQFF	TGTGCCAGCAGCCAAGTTAGACTAGCGGGAGATGGTGAGCAGTTCTTC	TRBJ2-1	TRBD2	TRBV14	few
CASSLVLAGGYNEQFF	TGCGCCAGCAGCTTGGTTCTAGCGGGAGGTTACAATGAGCAGTTCTTC	TRBJ2-1	TRBD2	TRBV5-1	many
CSVETGSDTQYF	TGCAGCGTTGAGACAGGTTCAGATACGCAGTATTTT	TRBJ2-3	.	TRBV29-1	many
CASRSPGDGEKLFF	TGTGCCAGCAGATCTCCGGGCGACGGTGAAAAACTGTTTTTT	TRBJ1-4	.	TRBV5-5	few
CASSYGTGGLLGTEAFF	TGTGCCAGCAGTTATGGGACAGGGGGCCTCTTAGGAACTGAAGCTTTCTTT	TRBJ1-1	TRBD1	TRBV6-5	.
CASSYYSTETDTQYF	TGTGCCAGCAGTTACTATTCGACGGAGACAGATACGCAGTATTTT	TRBJ2-3	.	TRBV6-2/TRBV6-3	many
CSAPVLQDQETQYF	TGCAGTGCCCCCGTCCTACAGGATCAAGAGACCCAGTACTTC	TRBJ2-5	.	TRBV20-1	many
CATGGMNTEAFF	TGTGCCACGGGTGGGATGAACACTGAAGCTTTCTTT	TRBJ1-1	.	TRBV13	many
CASTPYRGPETQYF	TGTGCCAGCACCCCCTACAGGGGTCCCGAGACCCAGTACTTC	TRBJ2-5	TRBD1	TRBV25-1	few
CASSPDMRNTIYF	TGCGCCAGCAGCCCTGACATGAGGAACACCATATATTTT	TRBJ1-3	.	TRBV5-1	.
CSVVPGDYGYTF	TGCAGCGTTGTCCCGGGAGACTATGGCTACACCTTC	TRBJ1-2	.	TRBV29-1	many
CASSTSGGGTDTQYF	TGTGCCAGCAGCACATCCGGGGGGGGCACAGATACGCAGTATTTT	TRBJ2-3	TRBD2	TRBV11-2	few
CASSSSRTFYNEQFF	TGTGCCAGCAGCTCAAGCAGGACTTTCTACAATGAGCAGTTCTTC	TRBJ2-1	.	TRBV11-1	.
CASKTVLPDGELFF	TGTGCCAGCAAGACGGTCCTACCCGACGGGGAGCTGTTTTTT	TRBJ2-2	.	TRBV6-1	.
CASSPRGLGTDTQYF	TGCGCCAGCAGCCCCCGGGGCCTGGGAACAGATACGCAGTATTTT	TRBJ2-3	.	TRBV5-1	few
CASSAAGGLNYGYTF	TGTGCCAGCAGTGCGGCAGGAGGCCTTAACTATGGCTACACCTTC	TRBJ1-2	.	TRBV12-3/TRBV12-4	.
CASKAFMDEQFF	TGTGCCAGCAAGGCTTTTATGGATGAGCAGTTCTTC	TRBJ2-1	.	TRBV5-6	few
CASSLRGSGRKDEQFF	TGTGCCAGCAGCCTCCGGGGTAGCGGGAGGAAGGATGAGCAGTTCTTC	TRBJ2-1	TRBD2	TRBV3-1	.
CASSLDSLEPLAGVNNGTDTQYF	TGTGCCAGCAGTTTAGATAGTTTAGAGCCCCTAGCGGGAGTTAATAACGGGACAGATACGCAGTATTTT	TRBJ2-3	TRBD2	TRBV12-3/TRBV12-4	.
CSVGLAGATDTQYF	TGCAGCGTGGGACTAGCGGGAGCTACAGATACGCAGTATTTT	TRBJ2-3	TRBD2	TRBV29-1	many
CASALTSGRAWETQYF	TGTGCCAGCGCATTAACTAGCGGGAGGGCCTGGGAGACCCAGTACTTC	TRBJ2-5	TRBD2	TRBV12-3/TRBV12-4	many
CASSLELALNEQFF	TGTGCCAGCAGCTTGGAACTAGCGCTTAATGAGCAGTTCTTC	TRBJ2-1	TRBD2	TRBV5-6	.